These 3 T cell receptor beta chains came from one sample sequenced in a study of blood T cell repertoires in COVID-19. TCRdb keeps only in-frame clones here, not all; method: immunoSEQ multiplex PCR. The sample includes under 200,000 clones, around 80% of them seen just once. The material sequenced was PBMCs or T cells enriched from blood (not recorded which). Receptors originate from a woman aged 60-75 years who had recovered from COVID-19.

The count of this clone is one. The gene calls are TRBV2 and TRBJ1-2; TRBD1 might be the D (6 bases). Germline V lookup: CDR1 SNHLY, CDR2 FYNNEI. The CDR3 contains 15 residues. The germline V and J ends were trimmed by 7 bases and 0 bases, with 15 bases remaining between them. The CDR3 coding sequence is TGTGCCAGCACCCCCCGGCAGGGGTCTAACTATGGCTACACCTTC. Protein product: CASTPRQGSNYGYTF.

The chain combines TRBV30 with TRBJ1-2, with TRBD1 identical over 12 bases. V lost 3 bases to trimming and J lost 2 bases; unmatched junction nucleotides: 7. CDR1 is GTSNPN and CDR2 is SVGIG in the germline V gene (reference sequence). The CDR3 spans 16 residues. The DNA of the CDR3 is TGTGCCTGGAGAGGGACAGGGGGCCTTGTAAACTATGGCTACACCTTC. It yields the protein CAWRGTGGLVNYGYTF.

This rearrangement joins TRBV7-3 to TRBJ1-4; 7 bases fit TRBD1. The CDR3 totals 13 residues. Germline-derived CDR1 and CDR2 are SGHTA and FQGTGA. The trim removed 5 bases at V and 7 bases at J, leaving 4 bases unmatched. The CDR3 DNA is TGTGCCAGCAGCACCCGACAGGGTGAAAAACTGTTTTTT. Its protein product is CASSTRQGEKLFF.